These 14 T cell receptor beta chains originate from one sample sequenced in a study of blood T cell repertoires in COVID-19. Assay used: immunoSEQ multiplex PCR; TCRdb lists only in-frame clones, some missing. The table records under 150,000 clones, around three quarters of them present only once. Material for sequencing was peripheral blood. Every receptor here comes from a human donor in a cohort sampled during active COVID-19.

This clone showed up just once. The chain joins TRBV24-1 to TRBJ2-6; tentative D call: TRBD1 (5 bases). CDR3 length: 19 amino acids. Germline CDR1 is KGHDR and CDR2 is SFDVKD. Trimming removed 4 bases from V and 0 bases from J, with 18 bases in between. The CDR3 bases are TGTGCCACCAGTGAAAGGGGTGGTGAAAGGAGCTCTGGGGCCAACGTCCTGACTTTC. It encodes CATSERGGERSSGANVLTF.

Concerning this clone: A read error may account for a junction end that differs from germline. The chain has TRBV5-1 and TRBJ2-7; 7 bases agree with TRBD2. This CDR3 has 13 residues. Germline loops: CDR1 SGHRS, CDR2 YFSETQ. For the CDR3, the DNA is TGCGCCAGCACCTTGGGAGGGTCCTACGAGCAGTACTTC. Translation: CASTLGGSYEQYF.

The CDR3 coding sequence is TGTGCCAGTAGTCCCGGGGGGGGCAGGGAGACCCAGTACTTC. Amino acids: CASSPGGGRETQYF. The chain combines TRBV19 with TRBJ2-5; 8 positions match TRBD2. The CDR3 spans 14 residues. V was clipped by 5 bases and J by 5 bases; unmatched bases: 7. Germline assignment: CDR1 LNHDA and CDR2 SQIVND (reference sequence).

The table lists this clone with a few counts. The V and J genes are TRBV6-5 and TRBJ2-7, with TRBD2 identical over 11 bases. V was clipped by 0 bases and J by 5 bases; unmatched bases: 3. Germline CDR1 and CDR2: MNHEY and SVGAGI. The CDR3 is 15 amino acids. The DNA for the CDR3 is TGTGCCAGCAGTTACTCGACTAGCGGGGACCACGAGCAGTACTTC. The encoded protein is CASSYSTSGDHEQYF.

The V call is TRBV2, the J call TRBJ2-5; 12 positions agree with TRBD1. Germline assignment: CDR1 SNHLY and CDR2 FYNNEI. V lost 6 bases to trimming and J lost 6 bases; unmatched junction nucleotides: 8. The CDR3 sequence is 15 residues long. The CDR3 loop reads CASRTGTGGPKTQYF. CDR3 nucleotide sequence: TGTGCCAGCAGAACCGGGACAGGGGGCCCGAAGACCCAGTACTTC.

The rearrangement uses TRBV7-9 and TRBJ1-2; tentative D call: TRBD1 (6 bases). The CDR3 has 14 amino acids. Trimming removed 5 bases from V and 8 bases from J, with 18 bases in between. Looked up from germline, CDR1 is SEHNR and CDR2 is FQNEAQ (reference sequence). The CDR3 sequence: CASSPQRGLQGYTF. The CDR3 DNA reads as TGTGCCAGCAGCCCCCAGCGGGGGCTGCAGGGCTACACCTTC.

This chain joins TRBV5-1 and TRBJ2-7; D remains unclear. This CDR3 comprises 14 residues. Germline CDR1 reads SGHRS; CDR2 reads YFSETQ. Trimming pared 1 base from V and 5 bases from J, leaving 13 bases between. CDR3: CASSLNLGQNEQYF. CDR3 nucleotide sequence: TGCGCCAGCAGCTTGAATTTGGGCCAGAACGAGCAGTACTTC.

CDR3 amino acids: CASIYRAGAGELFF. In DNA, the CDR3 is TGTGCCAGTATCTATCGGGCAGGGGCCGGGGAGCTGTTTTTT. This chain links TRBV19 with TRBJ2-2; D perhaps matches TRBD1 (6 bases). The CDR3 length is 14 residues. V lost 7 bases and J lost 6, with 15 bases in between. Germline CDR1 reads LNHDA; CDR2 reads SQIVND (reference sequence).

The chain combines TRBV30 with TRBJ1-1; D is perhaps TRBD1 (5 bases). The CDR3 extends over 13 amino acids. The V gene's germline CDR1 is GTSNPN and CDR2 SVGIG (reference sequence). Between the trimmed V and J ends, which lost 2 bases and 1 base, there was a span of 8 bases. The CDR3 coding sequence is TGTGCCTGGAGTCCGGACACGAACACTGAAGCTTTCTTT. Translation gives CAWSPDTNTEAFF.

This chain links TRBV27 with TRBJ2-5; possibly TRBD2 for D (6 bases). The CDR3 is made up of 15 amino acids. Trimming removed 5 bases at V and 4 bases at J, with 17 bases between. Germline V gene data show CDR1 as MNHEY and CDR2 as SMNVEV (reference sequence). CDR3 sequence (DNA): TGTGCCAGCAGTCTGAAGCGGGTTGGTCGAGAGACCCAGTACTTC. It codes for CASSLKRVGRETQYF.

The chain has TRBV10-3 and TRBJ2-5, with a tentative D call TRBD2 (6 bases). The germline V gene encodes CDR1 ENHRY and CDR2 SYGVKD. The CDR3 is 14 amino acids. Deletions cut 6 bases from V and 4 bases from J, with 15 bases between. The CDR3 here is CAIRAGLAAETQYF. The CDR3 coding sequence is TGTGCCATCAGGGCGGGGTTGGCGGCAGAGACCCAGTACTTC.

The chain combines TRBV7-9 with TRBJ2-7, with 9 bases aligning to TRBD1. CDR3 length equals 12 residues. The germline V gene encodes CDR1 SEHNR and CDR2 FQNEAQ (reference sequence). The V and J ends lost 4 bases and 12 bases, in that order; junction bases with no gene match: 7. The CDR3 nucleotides read TGTGCCAGCAGCTCCTGGACAGGGGAGGCGTACTTC. Encoded protein: CASSSWTGEAYF. The full variable domain, completed using reference TRBV7-9 and TRBJ2-7, is DTGVSQNPRHKITKRGQNVTFRCDPISEHNRLYWYRQTLGQGPEFLTYFQNEAQLEKSRLLSDRFSAERPKGSFSTLEIQRTEQGDSAMYLCASSSWTGEAYFGPGTRLTVT.

This CDR3 reads CASMGGGNSPLHF. CDR3 in DNA: TGCGCCAGCATGGGAGGTGGGAATTCACCCCTCCACTTT. V is TRBV5-1 and J is TRBJ1-6; D gene unclear. Trimming removed 6 bases from V and 7 bases from J, with 11 bases in between. Germline loops: CDR1 SGHRS, CDR2 YFSETQ. This CDR3 has 13 residues. The full variable domain, its missing parts supplied by reference TRBV5-1 and TRBJ1-6, is KAGVTQTPRYLIKTRGQQVTLSCSPISGHRSVSWYQQTPGQGLQFLFEYFSETQRNKGNFPGRFSGRQFSNSRSEMNVSTLELGDSALYLCASMGGGNSPLHFGNGTRLTVT.

This sequence joins TRBV11-3 and TRBJ2-7; 7 nucleotides match TRBD1. Germline V CDR1 and CDR2: SGHNT, YENEEA. The CDR3 contains 13 residues. V shed 4 bases and J 3 bases; nucleotides not matched to a gene: 3. CDR3 amino acids: CASSSGTVYEQYF. The CDR3 nucleotides read TGTGCCAGCAGCTCCGGGACAGTCTACGAGCAGTACTTC.